In this sample, the clone carrying this T cell receptor (beta chain) turned up a few times. Its antigen remains unknown. Following extraction, RNA underwent reverse transcription to cDNA, which served as the sequencing template. Clones were sequenced by immunoSEQ multiplex PCR, and TCRdb holds only the in-frame ones, with some missing. The sample yields 90,000 to 130,000 clones, under 60% seen once. There are 15 residues in the CDR3. The V gene's germline CDR1 is WSHSY and CDR2 SAAADI. The V gene end was trimmed by 10 bases and the J gene end by 4 bases; junction bases not matched to a gene: 12. Patients with alopecia areata provided lesional scalp punch biopsies as well as peripheral blood. This record comes from a study of CD8+ T cells in alopecia areata. General study findings and limits: Clonality was higher in lesional than normal scalp, especially in alopecia totalis/universalis. TCR sharing was clearer in mice than between patients, perhaps partly owing to patient HLA diversity.

Sequenced sample: NKG2D-low CD8+ T cells sorted from blood. This TCR was recovered from a human donor with alopecia areata. V is TRBV10-2 and J is TRBJ2-2; 7 bases align to TRBD1. The CDR3 coding sequence is TGCGCCACACGAGAGGGGGCCCGAGGCACCGGGGAGCTGTTTTTT. Translating gives CATREGARGTGELFF.